Listed below are T cell receptor beta chains from one sample, sequenced in a study of blood T cell repertoires in COVID-19. Libraries were prepared by immunoSEQ multiplex PCR; TCRdb keeps only in-frame clonotypes and omits some of them. The top ten hold approximately 10% of the sample, which has around 70,000 clones, approximately 79% seen once. Material: peripheral blood. These receptors all stem from a woman aged 50 to 60 with acute or convalescent COVID-19. CDR3s include the opening cysteine and the closing phenylalanine or tryptophan. The D gene is left open where the match is weak. For some rows the clone size is stated as once, few or many, or as a class when expanded; others skip it.

CDR3 length: 13; J gene: TRBJ1-5; D gene: -; clone size: -; V gene: TRBV15; CDR3 DNA: TGTGCCACTACAGCCCAGGGCGATCAGCCCCAGCATTTT; CDR3 protein: CATTAQGDQPQHF
CDR3 length: 15; J gene: TRBJ2-2; D gene: TRBD1; clone size: -; V gene: TRBV12-5; CDR3 DNA: TGTGCTAGTGGTTCCTCGACAGGGGGGTCCGGGGAGCTGTTTTTT; CDR3 protein: CASGSSTGGSGELFF
CDR3 length: 13; J gene: TRBJ1-5; D gene: -; clone size: -; V gene: TRBV11-2; CDR3 DNA: TGTGCCAGCAGCGCAACGGGGAAACAGCCCCAGCATTTT; CDR3 protein: CASSATGKQPQHF
CDR3 length: 17; J gene: TRBJ2-1; D gene: TRBD2; clone size: few; V gene: TRBV7-8; CDR3 DNA: TGTGCCAGCAGCCAGGATTTTAGCGGGAGGGCCTACAATGAGCAGTTCTTC; CDR3 protein: CASSQDFSGRAYNEQFF
CDR3 length: 15; J gene: TRBJ1-1; D gene: -; clone size: -; V gene: TRBV19; CDR3 DNA: TGTGCCAGTAAGACGGACAGCAGGACCTTCACTGAAGCTTTCTTT; CDR3 protein: CASKTDSRTFTEAFF
CDR3 length: 18; J gene: TRBJ2-4; D gene: TRBD1; clone size: -; V gene: TRBV5-4; CDR3 DNA: TGTGCCAGCAGCGAGCTACCGGGGACAGGGGGATCTTTGGACATTCAGTACTTC; CDR3 protein: CASSELPGTGGSLDIQYF
CDR3 length: 15; J gene: TRBJ1-1; D gene: -; clone size: -; V gene: TRBV11-2; CDR3 DNA: TGTGCCAGCAGCTCCCAAGGGACTTACATCACTGAAGCTTTCTTT; CDR3 protein: CASSSQGTYITEAFF
CDR3 length: 15; J gene: TRBJ2-2; D gene: -; clone size: -; V gene: TRBV18; CDR3 DNA: TGTGCCAGCTCACCACGGGCCAGGTTCGAGGGGGAGCTGTTTTTT; CDR3 protein: CASSPRARFEGELFF
CDR3 length: 14; J gene: TRBJ1-2; D gene: -; clone size: -; V gene: TRBV2; CDR3 DNA: TGTGCCAGCAGTATAGCGGACGGAACCTATGGCTACACCTTC; CDR3 protein: CASSIADGTYGYTF
CDR3 length: 12; J gene: TRBJ2-7; D gene: TRBD2; clone size: -; V gene: TRBV30; CDR3 DNA: TGTGCCTGGAGAGATAGCGGGTACGAGCAGTACTTC; CDR3 protein: CAWRDSGYEQYF
CDR3 length: 16; J gene: TRBJ1-6; D gene: -; clone size: -; V gene: TRBV5-1; CDR3 DNA: TGCGCCCCCGTCCCGGGGGGGAGCTCCTATAATTCACCCCTCCACTTT; CDR3 protein: CAPVPGGSSYNSPLHF
CDR3 length: 15; J gene: TRBJ2-2; D gene: TRBD2; clone size: -; V gene: TRBV11-2; CDR3 DNA: TGTGCCAGCAGCCCTAGCGGGGGGGCAGGGTGGGAGCTGTTTTTT; CDR3 protein: CASSPSGGAGWELFF
CDR3 length: 15; J gene: TRBJ2-7; D gene: TRBD1; clone size: -; V gene: TRBV10-3; CDR3 DNA: TGTGCCATCAGTGACTCCAGGGGGCTGGGGGACGAGCAGTACTTC; CDR3 protein: CAISDSRGLGDEQYF
CDR3 length: 14; J gene: TRBJ2-7; D gene: -; clone size: -; V gene: TRBV10-3; CDR3 DNA: TGTGCCATCAGTGAGGGTTTAGGGGGCTACGAGCAGTACTTC; CDR3 protein: CAISEGLGGYEQYF
CDR3 length: 14; J gene: TRBJ1-2; D gene: -; clone size: -; V gene: TRBV28; CDR3 DNA: TGTGCCAGCACCCCCGGGCGGGCTAACTATGGCTACACCTTC; CDR3 protein: CASTPGRANYGYTF
CDR3 length: 14; J gene: TRBJ1-4; D gene: -; clone size: -; V gene: TRBV28; CDR3 DNA: TGTGCCAGCAGTCAAACAGCAACTAATGAAAAACTGTTTTTT; CDR3 protein: CASSQTATNEKLFF
CDR3 length: 13; J gene: TRBJ1-1; D gene: -; clone size: -; V gene: TRBV30; CDR3 DNA: TGTGCCTGGGGCCGACAGTTGAACACTGAAGCTTTCTTT; CDR3 protein: CAWGRQLNTEAFF
CDR3 length: 20; J gene: TRBJ2-6; D gene: TRBD2; clone size: -; V gene: TRBV6-1; CDR3 DNA: TGTGCCAGCAGTGAAACCAGACTAGCGGGAGGCCCCCCTGGGGCCAACGTCCTGACTTTC; CDR3 protein: CASSETRLAGGPPGANVLTF